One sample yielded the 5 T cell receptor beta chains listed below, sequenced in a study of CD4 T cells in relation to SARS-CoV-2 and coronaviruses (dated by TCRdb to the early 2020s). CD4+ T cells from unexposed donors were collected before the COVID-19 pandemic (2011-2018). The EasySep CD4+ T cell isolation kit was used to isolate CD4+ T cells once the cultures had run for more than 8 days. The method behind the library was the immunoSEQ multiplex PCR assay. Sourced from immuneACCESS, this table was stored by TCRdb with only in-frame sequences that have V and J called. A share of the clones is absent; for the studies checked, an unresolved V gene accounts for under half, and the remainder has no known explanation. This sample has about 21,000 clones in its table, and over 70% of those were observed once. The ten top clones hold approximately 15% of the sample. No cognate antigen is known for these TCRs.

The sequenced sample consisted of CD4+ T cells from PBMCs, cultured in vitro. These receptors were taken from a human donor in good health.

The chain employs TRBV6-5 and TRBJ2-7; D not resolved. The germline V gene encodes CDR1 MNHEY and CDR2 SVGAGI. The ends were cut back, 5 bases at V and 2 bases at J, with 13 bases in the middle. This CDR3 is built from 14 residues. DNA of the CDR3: TGTGCCAGCAGTCCTACCTCGATTCCCTACGAGCAGTACTTC. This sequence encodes CASSPTSIPYEQYF.

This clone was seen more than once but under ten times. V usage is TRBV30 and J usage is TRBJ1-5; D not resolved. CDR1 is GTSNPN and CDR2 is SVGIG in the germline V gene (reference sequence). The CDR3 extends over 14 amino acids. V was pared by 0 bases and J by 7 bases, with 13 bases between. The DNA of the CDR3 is TGTGCCTGGAGTGTAAAGGGTACGGCGCAGCCCCAGCATTTT. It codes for CAWSVKGTAQPQHF.

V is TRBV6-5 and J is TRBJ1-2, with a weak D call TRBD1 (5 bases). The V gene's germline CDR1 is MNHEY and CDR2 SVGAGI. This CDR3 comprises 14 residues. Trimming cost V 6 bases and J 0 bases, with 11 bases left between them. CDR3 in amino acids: CASRATAANYGYTF. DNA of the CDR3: TGTGCCAGCAGAGCGACAGCCGCTAACTATGGCTACACCTTC.

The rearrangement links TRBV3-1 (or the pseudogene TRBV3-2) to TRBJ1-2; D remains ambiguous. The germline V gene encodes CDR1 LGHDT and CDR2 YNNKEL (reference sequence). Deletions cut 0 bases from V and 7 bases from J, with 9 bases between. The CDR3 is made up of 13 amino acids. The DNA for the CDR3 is TGTGCCAGCAGCCAAGATCAGGTCTTTGGCTACACCTTC. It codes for CASSQDQVFGYTF.

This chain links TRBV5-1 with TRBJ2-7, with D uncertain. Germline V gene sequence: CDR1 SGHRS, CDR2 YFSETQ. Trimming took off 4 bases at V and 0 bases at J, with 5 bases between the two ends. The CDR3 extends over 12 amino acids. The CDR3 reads CASSHDSYEQYF. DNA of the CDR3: TGCGCCAGCAGCCACGACTCCTACGAGCAGTACTTC.